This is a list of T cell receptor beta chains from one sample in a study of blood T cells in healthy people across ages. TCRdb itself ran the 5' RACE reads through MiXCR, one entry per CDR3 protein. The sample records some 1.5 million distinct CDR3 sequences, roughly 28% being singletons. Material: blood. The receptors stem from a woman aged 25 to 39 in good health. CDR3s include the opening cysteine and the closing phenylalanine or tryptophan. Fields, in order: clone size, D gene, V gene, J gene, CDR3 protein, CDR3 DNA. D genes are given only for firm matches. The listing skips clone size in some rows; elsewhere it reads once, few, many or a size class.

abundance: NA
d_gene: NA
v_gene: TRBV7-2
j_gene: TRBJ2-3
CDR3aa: CASSLAASTQYF
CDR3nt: TGTGCCAGCAGCTTAGCGGCTAGTACGCAGTATTTT

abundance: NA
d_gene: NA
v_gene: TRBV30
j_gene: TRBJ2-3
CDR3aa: CAWSVSGLADTQYF
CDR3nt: TGTGCCTGGAGTGTGTCGGGGTTAGCAGATACGCAGTATTTT

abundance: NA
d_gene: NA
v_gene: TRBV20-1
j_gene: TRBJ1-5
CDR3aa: CSAIGRINQPQHF
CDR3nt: TGCAGTGCTATCGGACGGATCAATCAGCCCCAGCATTTT

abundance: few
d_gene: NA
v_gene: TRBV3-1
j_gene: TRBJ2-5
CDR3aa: CASSQVSWEQYF
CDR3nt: TGTGCCAGCAGCCAAGTCAGTTGGGAGCAGTACTTC

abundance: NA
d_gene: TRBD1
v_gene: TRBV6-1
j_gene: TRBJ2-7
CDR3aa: CASSGAGQGPYEQYF
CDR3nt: TGTGCCAGCAGTGGTGCGGGACAGGGGCCCTACGAGCAGTACTTC

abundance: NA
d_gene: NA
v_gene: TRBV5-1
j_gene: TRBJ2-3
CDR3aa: CATKAEGGSTDTQYF
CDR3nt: TGCGCCACTAAAGCGGAAGGGGGGAGCACAGATACGCAGTATTTT

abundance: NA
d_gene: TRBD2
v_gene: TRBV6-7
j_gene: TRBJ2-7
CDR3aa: CASRRLAGQYYEQYF
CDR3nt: TGTGCCAGCAGACGACTAGCGGGGCAATACTACGAGCAGTACTTC

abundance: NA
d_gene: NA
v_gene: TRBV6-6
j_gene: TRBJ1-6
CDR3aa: CGVGSSPRSPLHF
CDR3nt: TGTGGGGTGGGCTCCTCTCCCCGATCACCCCTCCACTTT

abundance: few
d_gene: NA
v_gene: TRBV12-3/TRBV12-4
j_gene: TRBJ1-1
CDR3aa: CASSPLTGAMNTEAFF
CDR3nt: TGTGCCAGCAGTCCACTCACGGGCGCCATGAACACTGAAGCTTTCTTT

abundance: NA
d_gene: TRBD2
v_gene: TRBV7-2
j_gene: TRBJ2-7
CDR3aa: CASSYTSGGGKYF
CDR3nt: TGTGCCAGCAGCTATACTAGCGGGGGGGGGAAGTACTTC

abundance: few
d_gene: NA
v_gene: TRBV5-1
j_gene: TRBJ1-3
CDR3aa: CASSDRRLGNTIYF
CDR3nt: TGCGCCAGCAGCGACCGCCGACTGGGAAACACCATATATTTT

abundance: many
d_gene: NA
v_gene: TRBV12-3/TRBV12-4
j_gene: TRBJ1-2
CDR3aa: CASSPADYGYTF
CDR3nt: TGTGCCAGCAGTCCCGCGGACTATGGCTACACCTTC

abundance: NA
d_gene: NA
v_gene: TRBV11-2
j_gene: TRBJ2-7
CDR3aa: CVSSLGKGRRAYEQYF
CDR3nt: TGTGTCAGCAGCCTTGGGAAAGGCAGACGAGCCTACGAGCAGTACTTC

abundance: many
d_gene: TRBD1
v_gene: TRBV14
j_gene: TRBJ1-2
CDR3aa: CASSNLQGAGGYTF
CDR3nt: TGTGCCAGCAGCAACTTACAGGGGGCGGGTGGCTACACCTTC

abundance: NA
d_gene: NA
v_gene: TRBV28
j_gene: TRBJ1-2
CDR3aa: CASSLMDTDADTF
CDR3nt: TGTGCCAGCAGTTTAATGGACACCGACGCAGACACCTTC

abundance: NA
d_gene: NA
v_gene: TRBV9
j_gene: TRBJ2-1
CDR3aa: CASSRAANEQFF
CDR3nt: TGTGCCAGCAGCCGGGCCGCCAATGAGCAGTTCTTC

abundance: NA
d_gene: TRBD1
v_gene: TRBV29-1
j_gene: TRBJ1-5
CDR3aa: CSVPGQGARYSNQPQHF
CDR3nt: TGCAGCGTTCCGGGACAGGGGGCCCGCTATAGCAATCAGCCCCAGCATTTT

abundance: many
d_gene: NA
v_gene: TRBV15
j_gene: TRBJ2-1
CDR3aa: CATSRIPSNNEQFF
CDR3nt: TGTGCCACCAGCAGAATACCCTCTAACAATGAGCAGTTCTTC

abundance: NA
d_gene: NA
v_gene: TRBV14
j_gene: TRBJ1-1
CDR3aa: CASSQRRGTEAFF
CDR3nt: TGTGCCAGCAGCCAGAGGAGGGGGACTGAAGCTTTCTTT

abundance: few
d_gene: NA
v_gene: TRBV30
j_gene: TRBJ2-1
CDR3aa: CAWSWGSSYNEQFF
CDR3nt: TGTGCCTGGAGTTGGGGGAGCTCCTACAATGAGCAGTTCTTC

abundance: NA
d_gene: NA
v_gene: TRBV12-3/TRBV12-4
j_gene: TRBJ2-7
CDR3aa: CASSLARLRGYNEQYF
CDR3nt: TGTGCCAGCAGTTTAGCGAGGTTGCGGGGATACAATGAGCAGTACTTC

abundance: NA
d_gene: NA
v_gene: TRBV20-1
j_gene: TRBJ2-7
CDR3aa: CSARDEYEQYF
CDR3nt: TGCAGTGCTAGAGACGAATACGAGCAGTACTTC

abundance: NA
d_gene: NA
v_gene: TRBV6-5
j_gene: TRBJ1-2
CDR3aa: CASRDLEGYTF
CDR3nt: TGTGCCAGCAGGGACCTAGAAGGCTACACCTTC

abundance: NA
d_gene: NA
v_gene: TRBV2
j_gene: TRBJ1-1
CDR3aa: CASEQGDTEAFF
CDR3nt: TGTGCCAGCGAACAGGGAGACACTGAAGCTTTCTTT

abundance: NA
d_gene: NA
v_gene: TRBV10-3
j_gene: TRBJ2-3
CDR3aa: CAISPRSQAVSTDTQYF
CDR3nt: TGTGCCATCAGCCCTAGATCACAGGCGGTGAGCACAGATACGCAGTATTTT